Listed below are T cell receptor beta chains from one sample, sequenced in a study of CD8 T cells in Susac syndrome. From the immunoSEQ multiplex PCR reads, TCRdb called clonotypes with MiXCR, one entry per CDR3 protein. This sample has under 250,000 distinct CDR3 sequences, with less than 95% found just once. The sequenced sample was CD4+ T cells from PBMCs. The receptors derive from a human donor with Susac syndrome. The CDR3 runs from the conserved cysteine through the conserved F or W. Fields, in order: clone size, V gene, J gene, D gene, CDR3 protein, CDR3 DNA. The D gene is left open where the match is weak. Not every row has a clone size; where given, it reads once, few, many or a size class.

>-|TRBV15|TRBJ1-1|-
CATSREHGGPNTEAFF
TGTGCCACCAGCAGAGAACATGGGGGGCCGAACACTGAAGCTTTCTTT
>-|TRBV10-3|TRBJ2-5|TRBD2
CAISESSGESQETQYF
TGTGCCATCAGTGAGTCCAGCGGGGAATCCCAAGAGACCCAGTACTTC
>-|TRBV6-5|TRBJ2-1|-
CASSYSMGGGENEQFF
TGTGCCAGCAGTTACTCGATGGGAGGGGGCGAGAATGAGCAGTTCTTC
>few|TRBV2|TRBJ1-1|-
CASSEAWGNTEAFF
TGTGCCAGCAGTGAAGCTTGGGGGAACACTGAAGCTTTCTTT
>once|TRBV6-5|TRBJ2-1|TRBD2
CASSSLSLAGGRGNEQFF
TGTGCCAGCAGTTCCCTGAGCCTAGCGGGGGGGCGAGGCAATGAGCAGTTCTTC
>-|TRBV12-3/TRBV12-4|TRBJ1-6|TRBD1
CASSSTRTGSNSPLHF
TGTGCCAGCAGTTCAACTAGGACAGGCTCTAATTCACCCCTCCACTTT
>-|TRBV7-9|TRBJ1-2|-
CASSGGDRGYTF
TGTGCCAGCAGCGGAGGGGATCGAGGCTACACCTTC
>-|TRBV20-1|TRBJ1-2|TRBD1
CSARPRDRPYGYTF
TGCAGTGCTAGACCACGGGACAGACCCTATGGCTACACCTTC
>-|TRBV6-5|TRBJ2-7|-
CASSGYRVGSYEQYF
TGTGCCAGCAGTGGATATAGGGTCGGTAGCTACGAGCAGTACTTC
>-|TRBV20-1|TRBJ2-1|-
CSARGLSENEQFF
TGCAGTGCTAGAGGACTTTCCGAGAATGAGCAGTTCTTC
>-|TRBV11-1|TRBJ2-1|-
CASRPSGYNEQFF
TGTGCCAGCAGGCCCTCAGGGTACAATGAGCAGTTCTTC
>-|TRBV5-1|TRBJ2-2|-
CASSKQEDGELFF
TGCGCCAGCAGCAAACAGGAGGATGGGGAGCTGTTTTTT
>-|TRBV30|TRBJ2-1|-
CAWRARGGVSYNEQFF
TGTGCCTGGAGGGCGAGAGGGGGAGTCTCCTACAATGAGCAGTTCTTC
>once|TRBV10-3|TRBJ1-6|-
CAISGQIFNSPLHF
TGTGCCATCAGTGGACAGATTTTCAATTCACCCCTCCACTTT
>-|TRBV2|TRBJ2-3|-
CASSESPGLSTDTQYF
TGTGCCAGCAGTGAGAGCCCGGGGCTTAGCACAGATACGCAGTATTTT
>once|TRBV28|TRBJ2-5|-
CASRSSVETQYF
TGTGCCAGCAGGAGTTCGGTGGAGACCCAGTACTTC
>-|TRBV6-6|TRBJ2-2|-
CASSEDTGELFF
TGTGCCAGCTCTGAGGACACCGGGGAGCTGTTTTTT